This T cell receptor beta chain was retrieved from a study of regulatory T cells in long-lasting Graves disease. Notes on the study in general: Newly diagnosed disease favored TRBV20-1 and TRBJ2-1 over persistent disease. The study found persistent patients shared more public clonotypes (roughly 2,500) than new patients (about 880).

For TCR beta, libraries came from iRepertoire HTBI primers and Arm-PCR of CDR3 regions. One entry per CDR3 protein results from TCRdb running MiXCR on the multiplex PCR reads. Of a few hundred thousand distinct CDR3 sequences listed, roughly 21% are singletons. Time point reported: persistent/refractory GD, antithyroid drugs over 5 years with positive TRAb. TCR sequences were obtained from RNA taken from PBMCs. Many counts were recorded for this clonotype. Its antigen is unidentified. There are 17 residues in the CDR3. The J segment lost 6 bases and the V segment lost 7 bases, leaving 15 bases of the junction unmatched. Germline lookup yields CDR1 SEHNR and CDR2 FQNEAQ (reference sequence).

The rearrangement joins TRBV7-9 to TRBJ2-5; TRBD1 matches at 12 bases. This specimen consisted of peripheral blood mononuclear cells (PBMCs), obtained when the disease was refractory, from a patient treated with antithyroid drugs. The TCR originated in a female donor with Graves disease. In nucleotides, the CDR3 is TGTGCCAGCATAAGGGCCTCCGGGACAGGGGGCTCGCAGACCCAGTACTTC. Amino acids: CASIRASGTGGSQTQYF.